This T cell receptor beta chain comes out of a study of T-cell memory formation after mild COVID-19. Regarding the study as a whole: CD4+ clones that contracted lay mainly in CM and EM; CD8+ ones lay in EMRA.

TCRdb analysed the 5' RACE reads with MiXCR anew, one entry per CDR3 protein. The sample includes nearly 200,000 distinct CDR3 sequences, about 18% seen only once; the top ten take 2.4%. Regarding this clonotype: Its antigen remains unknown.

V lost 2 bases, J lost 5 bases, and 6 bases stayed unmatched. The germline gives CDR1 MNHEY, CDR2 SVGAGI. This CDR3 contains 17 residues. The rearrangement links TRBV6-5 to TRBJ2-3; 14 nucleotides match TRBD2. The TCR was taken from an adult woman who had mild COVID-19 (a few samples of this study predate the infection). Cell type and time point are not known. Sequencing used PBMCs or a T cell subset sorted from them (not recorded which). The DNA for the CDR3 is TGTGCCAGCAGTTACGCCGGACTAGCGGGAGGCAAAGATACGCAGTATTTT. As protein: CASSYAGLAGGKDTQYF.